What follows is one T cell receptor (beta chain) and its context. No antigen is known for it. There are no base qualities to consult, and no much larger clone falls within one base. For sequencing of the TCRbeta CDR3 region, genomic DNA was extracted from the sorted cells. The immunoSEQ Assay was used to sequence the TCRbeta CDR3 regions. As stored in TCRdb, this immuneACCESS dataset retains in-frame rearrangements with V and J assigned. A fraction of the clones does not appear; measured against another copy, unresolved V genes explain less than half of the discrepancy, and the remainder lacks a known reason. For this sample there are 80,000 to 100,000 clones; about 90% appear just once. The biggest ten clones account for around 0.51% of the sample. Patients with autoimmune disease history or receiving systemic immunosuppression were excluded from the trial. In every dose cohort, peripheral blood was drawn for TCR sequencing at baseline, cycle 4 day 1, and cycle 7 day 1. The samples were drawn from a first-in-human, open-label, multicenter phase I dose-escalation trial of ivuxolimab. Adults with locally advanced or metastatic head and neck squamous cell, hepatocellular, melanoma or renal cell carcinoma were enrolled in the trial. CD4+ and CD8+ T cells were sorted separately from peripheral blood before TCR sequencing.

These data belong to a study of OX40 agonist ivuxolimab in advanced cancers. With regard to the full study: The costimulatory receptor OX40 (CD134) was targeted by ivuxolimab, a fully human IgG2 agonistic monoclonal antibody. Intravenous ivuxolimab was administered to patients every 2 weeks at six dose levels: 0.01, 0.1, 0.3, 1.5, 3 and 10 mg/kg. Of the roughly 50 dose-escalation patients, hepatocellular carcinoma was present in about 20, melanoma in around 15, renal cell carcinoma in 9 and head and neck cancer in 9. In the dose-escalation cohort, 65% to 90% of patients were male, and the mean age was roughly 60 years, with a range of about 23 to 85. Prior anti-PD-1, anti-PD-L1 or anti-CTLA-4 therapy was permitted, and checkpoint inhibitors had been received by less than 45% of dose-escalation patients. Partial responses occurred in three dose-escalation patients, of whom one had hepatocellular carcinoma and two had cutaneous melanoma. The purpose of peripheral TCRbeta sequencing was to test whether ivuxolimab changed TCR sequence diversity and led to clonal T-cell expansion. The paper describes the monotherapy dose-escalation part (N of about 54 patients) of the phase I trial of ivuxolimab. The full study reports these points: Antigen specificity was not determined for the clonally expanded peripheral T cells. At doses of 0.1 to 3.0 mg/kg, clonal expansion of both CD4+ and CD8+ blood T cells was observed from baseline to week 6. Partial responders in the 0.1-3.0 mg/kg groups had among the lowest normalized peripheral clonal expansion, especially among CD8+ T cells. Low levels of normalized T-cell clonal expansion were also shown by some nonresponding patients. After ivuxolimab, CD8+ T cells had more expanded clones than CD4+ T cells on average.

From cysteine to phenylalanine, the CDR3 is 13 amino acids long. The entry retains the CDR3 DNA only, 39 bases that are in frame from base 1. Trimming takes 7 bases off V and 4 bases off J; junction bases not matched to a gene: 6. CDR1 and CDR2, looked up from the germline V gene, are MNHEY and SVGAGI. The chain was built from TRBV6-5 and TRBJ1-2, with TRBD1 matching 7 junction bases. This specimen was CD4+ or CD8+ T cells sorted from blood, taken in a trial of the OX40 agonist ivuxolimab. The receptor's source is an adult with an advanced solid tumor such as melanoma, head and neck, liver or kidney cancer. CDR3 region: CASNQDRAYGYTF. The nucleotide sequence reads TGTGCCAGCAATCAAGACAGGGCCTATGGCTACACCTTC.